This is a list of T cell receptor beta chains from one sample in a study of T-cell memory formation after mild COVID-19. TCRdb reprocessed the 5' RACE reads via MiXCR and lists one record per CDR3 protein. The sample has under 300,000 distinct CDR3 sequences, about 16% seen once. Sequenced sample: PBMCs or a T cell subset sorted from them (not recorded which). The receptors originated from a young man who had mild COVID-19 (a few samples of this study predate the infection). Cell type and time point are not known. Each CDR3 is given with its conserved first and last residue. D genes are given only for firm matches. Clone sizes are given selectively: once, few, many, or a class where the clone is expanded.

j_gene,v_gene,d_gene,abundance,CDR3nt,CDR3aa
TRBJ1-2,TRBV12-3/TRBV12-4,-,many,TGTGCCAGCAGTCCCGGCAGGCTCCAAAAGGGCTACACCTTC,CASSPGRLQKGYTF
TRBJ1-2,TRBV20-1,TRBD1,many,TGCAGTGCTAGAGAAAGGACAGGGGGCCTGGGTGGCTACACCTTC,CSARERTGGLGGYTF
TRBJ2-1,TRBV21-1,-,few,TGTGCCAGCAGCAAAACGCCTGAGGGATCCAATGAGCAGTTCTTC,CASSKTPEGSNEQFF
TRBJ2-5,TRBV9,-,-,TGTGCCAGCAGCGCGCTTAGGGGCCCAGAGACCCAGTACTTC,CASSALRGPETQYF
TRBJ2-2,TRBV6-5,TRBD1,-,TGTGCCAGCGAGAGGACAGGGCGCACCGGGGAGCTGTTTTTT,CASERTGRTGELFF
TRBJ2-7,TRBV6-5,-,-,TGTGCCAGCAGTAATAGTGGGGGCTACTCTCCCTACGAGCAGTACTTC,CASSNSGGYSPYEQYF
TRBJ2-1,TRBV10-3,TRBD2,many,TGTGCCATCAGTTTAGGAGGGACTAGCGGGGGGGCTGGTGAGCAGTTCTTC,CAISLGGTSGGAGEQFF
TRBJ1-1,TRBV28,-,few,TGTGCCAGCAGTTTATGGGGATTCCAAGCTTTCTTT,CASSLWGFQAFF
TRBJ2-3,TRBV5-1,TRBD2,many,TGCGCCAGCAGCAACCAAGCGGGGGACAGCACAGATACGCAGTATTTT,CASSNQAGDSTDTQYF
TRBJ2-7,TRBV7-2,-,few,TGTGCCAGCAGCTTCCCCCAGGGGTACTACGAGCAGTACTTC,CASSFPQGYYEQYF
TRBJ2-3,TRBV5-1,TRBD1,few,TGCGCCAGCAGCTTGACGACAGGGAGTAGCACAGATACGCAGTATTTT,CASSLTTGSSTDTQYF
TRBJ2-2,TRBV5-1,TRBD1,-,TGCGCCAGCAGCAAGGGACAGGGCGGGACCGGGGAGCTGTTTTTT,CASSKGQGGTGELFF
TRBJ1-1,TRBV18,TRBD1,few,TGTGCCAGCTCACCACCCTCCGGGACAGCGAACACTGAAGCTTTCTTT,CASSPPSGTANTEAFF
TRBJ2-7,TRBV6-2/TRBV6-3,TRBD1,few,TGTGCCAGCAGTACCTCTGCGGGACAGGGGGTTTACGAGCAGTACTTC,CASSTSAGQGVYEQYF
TRBJ1-1,TRBV10-3,TRBD1,few,TGTGCCATCAGTGTAACAGGACAGGCAACTGAAGCTTTCTTT,CAISVTGQATEAFF
TRBJ2-5,TRBV6-5,-,few,TGTGCCAGCAGTTACAGTGGGGGGCGACAAGAGACCCAGTACTTC,CASSYSGGRQETQYF
TRBJ1-6,TRBV4-3,-,-,TGCGCCAGCAGCCAAGATGCGTTTAATTCACCCCTCCACTTT,CASSQDAFNSPLHF
TRBJ1-5,TRBV10-3,TRBD1,many,TGTGCCATCAGTGAGCCGGGACAGGACAATCAGCCCCAGCATTTT,CAISEPGQDNQPQHF
TRBJ2-3,TRBV3-1,TRBD2,once,TGTTCCAGCAGCCAAGGCCTAGCGGGGGCCATTTTCAATACGCAGTATTTT,CSSSQGLAGAIFNTQYF
TRBJ1-5,TRBV6-1,TRBD1,-,TGTGCCAGCAGCGAGACCCCGGGACAGGGTCCGCCCCAGCATTTT,CASSETPGQGPPQHF
TRBJ1-1,TRBV5-1,-,-,TGCGCCAGCAGCCCGGAGGTGGAAGAGATGGCTTTCTTT,CASSPEVEEMAFF
TRBJ2-2,TRBV6-6,-,-,TGTGCCAGCAGTTACTCGTGGGACGGGGAGCTGTTTTTT,CASSYSWDGELFF
TRBJ2-1,TRBV12-3/TRBV12-4,TRBD1,few,TGTGCCAGCAGACCAACAGGGGGCTCCTACAATGAGCAGTTCTTC,CASRPTGGSYNEQFF
TRBJ2-3,TRBV7-2,TRBD2,few,TGTGCCAGCAGCTACTTGGCGGGAGACACAGATACGCAGTATTTT,CASSYLAGDTDTQYF
TRBJ2-5,TRBV7-6,-,-,TGTGCCAGCAGCTTAACCGTTCCCCCCGGGACCCAGTACTTC,CASSLTVPPGTQYF
TRBJ1-6,TRBV4-3,-,-,TGCGCCAGCAGCCAAGATCCACTGCGTAATTCACCCCTCCACTTT,CASSQDPLRNSPLHF
TRBJ2-3,TRBV5-1,-,-,TGCGCCAGCAGCTGGGGGGCCAGGACAGATACGCAGTATTTT,CASSWGARTDTQYF
TRBJ2-5,TRBV29-1,-,few,TGCAGCGCAACCCGGCGGGGCCGGGGGGAGACCCAGTACTTC,CSATRRGRGETQYF
TRBJ2-3,TRBV5-1,-,-,TGCGCCAGCAGCTTGGCAACCGAGTCGTTGCGCACAGATACGCAGTATTTT,CASSLATESLRTDTQYF
TRBJ1-4,TRBV4-2,-,-,TGTGCCAGCAGCCAGGAAGGACAGTCAATTAATGAAAAACTGTTTTTT,CASSQEGQSINEKLFF
TRBJ2-4,TRBV19,TRBD1,few,TGTGCCAGTAGTATAGGGACAGGGGTCAACATTCAGTACTTC,CASSIGTGVNIQYF
TRBJ2-2,TRBV5-1,-,few,TGCGCCAGCACCCGAAGTTCGAACACCGGGGAGCTGTTTTTT,CASTRSSNTGELFF
TRBJ2-7,TRBV6-2/TRBV6-3,-,few,TGTGCCAGCAGCTCCAATACCGGGCTGGGCTACGAGCAGTACTTC,CASSSNTGLGYEQYF
TRBJ2-5,TRBV3-1,-,few,TGTGCCAGCAGCCGGTGGGTGGATGGAGAGACCCAGTACTTC,CASSRWVDGETQYF
TRBJ1-5,TRBV6-5,-,-,TGTGCCAGCAGCCGGGAGGGTGGGCAGCCCCAGCATTTT,CASSREGGQPQHF
TRBJ1-5,TRBV6-6,-,few,TGTGCCAGCAGTTACGGCTTAGGCAATCAGCCCCAGCATTTT,CASSYGLGNQPQHF
TRBJ1-6,TRBV5-1,-,few,TGCGCCAGCAGCTTGGCTACAGATTATAATTCACCCCTCCACTTT,CASSLATDYNSPLHF
TRBJ2-3,TRBV27,TRBD2,-,TGTGCCAGCAGTTCTACTAGCGGGGCCCTCCCAGATACGCAGTATTTT,CASSSTSGALPDTQYF
TRBJ1-1,TRBV2,-,-,TGTGCCAGCAGGAGGACCCTCGACCCTGAAGCTTTCTTT,CASRRTLDPEAFF
TRBJ2-5,TRBV2,TRBD2,-,TGTGCCAGCAGTGACAAGCGGGGGGGCCCCCTGACCCAGTACTTC,CASSDKRGGPLTQYF